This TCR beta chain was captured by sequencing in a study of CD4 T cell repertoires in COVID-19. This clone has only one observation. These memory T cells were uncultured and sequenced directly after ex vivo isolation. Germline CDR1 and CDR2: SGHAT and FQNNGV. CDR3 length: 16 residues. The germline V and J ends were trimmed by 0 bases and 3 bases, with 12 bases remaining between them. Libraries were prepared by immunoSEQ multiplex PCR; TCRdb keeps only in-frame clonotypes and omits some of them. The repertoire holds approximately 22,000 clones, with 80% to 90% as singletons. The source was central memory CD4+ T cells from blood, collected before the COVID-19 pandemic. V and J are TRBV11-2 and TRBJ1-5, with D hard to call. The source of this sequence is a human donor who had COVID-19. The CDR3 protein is CASSLETRPTNQPQHF. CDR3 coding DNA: TGTGCCAGCAGCTTAGAGACAAGGCCTACCAATCAGCCCCAGCATTTT.